These 16 T cell receptor beta chains originate from one sample sequenced in a study of CD8+ T cells in alopecia areata. Following extraction, RNA underwent reverse transcription to cDNA, which served as the sequencing template. The protocol was immunoSEQ multiplex PCR, while the TCRdb copy is restricted to in-frame clones and leaves out a portion. Of some 110,000 clones listed, about 60% are singletons. The sample's treatment: oral pan-JAK inhibitor, 5-10 mg twice daily. Here the sequenced sample was CD8+ T cells sorted from blood, taken at week 24, from a patient treated with tofacitinib. These receptors were taken from a human donor with alopecia areata.

V and J are TRBV30 and TRBJ2-3, with D possibly being TRBD1 (5 bases). Germline CDR1 is GTSNPN and CDR2 is SVGIG (reference sequence). The ends were cut back, 1 base at V and 4 bases at J, with 6 bases in the middle. The CDR3 has 12 residues. CDR3 region: CAWSAGPDTQYF. The CDR3 region has the DNA TGTGCCTGGAGTGCAGGGCCAGATACGCAGTATTTT.

This clone was found a few times. V usage is TRBV11-2 and J usage is TRBJ2-3; D gene unclear. The CDR3 is made up of 13 amino acids. CDR1 SGHAT and CDR2 FQNNGV come from the germline V gene. Trimming removed 3 bases from V and 4 bases from J, with 8 bases in between. The CDR3 region has the DNA TGTGCCAGCAGCTTTTGGGCAGCAGATACGCAGTATTTT. Its translation: CASSFWAADTQYF.

The V gene is TRBV29-1, the J gene TRBJ1-2; TRBD1 aligns across 7 bases. The trim removed 7 bases at V and 2 bases at J, leaving 7 bases unmatched. There are 13 residues in the CDR3. Germline V gene sequence: CDR1 SQVTM, CDR2 ANQGSEA. The CDR3 reads CSGLGTENYGYTF. DNA for the CDR3: TGCAGCGGCCTCGGGACAGAAAACTATGGCTACACCTTC.

This chain joins TRBV5-6 and TRBJ1-2; D is unclear. Looked up from germline, CDR1 is SGHDT and CDR2 is YYEEEE. Trimming cost V 3 bases and J 4 bases, with 19 bases left between them. The CDR3 loop spans 16 amino acids. CDR3 sequence (DNA): TGTGCCAGCAGCTCTACGGGTCCTCACCTTCTCTATGGCTACACCTTC. Translating gives CASSSTGPHLLYGYTF.

V gene TRBV7-9 combines with J gene TRBJ1-6; D is perhaps TRBD1 (5 bases). In germline, CDR1 is SEHNR, CDR2 FQNEAQ (reference sequence). The CDR3 extends over 16 amino acids. V was pared by 1 base and J by 7 bases, with 14 bases between. Here the CDR3 reads CASSLGAPTANSPLHF. The CDR3 region has the DNA TGTGCCAGCAGCTTAGGAGCCCCGACAGCCAATTCACCCCTCCACTTT.

This chain connects TRBV30 to TRBJ1-5; D possibly corresponds to TRBD1 (5 bases). This CDR3 region has 13 residues. The germline gives CDR1 GTSNPN, CDR2 SVGIG (reference sequence). Trimming removed 0 bases at V and 7 bases at J, with 10 bases between. CDR3 DNA sequence: TGTGCCTGGAGTGTTGGGGGTTTCCAGCCCCAGCATTTT. Protein product: CAWSVGGFQPQHF. Based on the CDR3 plus reference TRBV30 and TRBJ1-5, the full variable domain is SQTIHQWPATLVQPVGSPLSLECTVEGTSNPNLYWYRQAAGRGLQLLFYSVGIGQISSEVPQNLSASRPQDRQFILSSKKLLLSDSGFYLCAWSVGGFQPQHFGDGTRLSIL.

The chain is built from TRBV1 and TRBJ2-4. TRBV1 constitutes a pseudogene. This CDR3 region has 16 residues. CDR3 nucleotides: TGCACCAGCAGCCAAAACCCTTCGGTGGATAAAAACATTCAGTACTTC. Amino acid sequence: CTSSQNPSVDKNIQYF.

This clone was seen a handful of times. The sample holds other DNA sequences that translate to the same CDR3. V gene TRBV6-4 combines with J gene TRBJ2-1; 9 nucleotides agree with TRBD2. The CDR3 sequence is 14 residues long. Trimming removed 2 bases from V and 4 bases from J; junction bases left unmatched: 0. From germline, CDR1 is MRHNA and CDR2 SNTAGT. The CDR3 loop is CASSDSGGYNEQFF. CDR3 sequence (DNA): TGTGCCAGCAGTGACAGCGGGGGGTACAATGAGCAGTTCTTC.

V and J are TRBV4-3 and TRBJ1-2, with D possibly TRBD1 on 5 matching bases. This CDR3 contains 16 residues. CDR1 and CDR2 from the germline V gene are LGHNA and YSLEER. V was clipped by 4 bases and J by 3 bases, with 18 bases between them. The CDR3 DNA follows: TGCGCCAGCAGCCCCTTCGGGGGGTCGTTGGACTATGGCTACACCTTC. Protein product: CASSPFGGSLDYGYTF.

V usage is TRBV7-9 and J usage is TRBJ2-1; D call uncertain. Trimming took 6 bases from V and 8 from J, leaving 11 bases between them. In germline, CDR1 is SEHNR, CDR2 FQNEAQ (reference sequence). There are 12 residues in the CDR3. CDR3 in amino acids: CASSLLQDEQFF. In DNA form, the CDR3 reads TGTGCCAGCAGTCTCCTACAAGATGAGCAGTTCTTC.

This clone was picked up a small number of times. The J gene is TRBJ1-1, the V gene TRBV15, with D maybe TRBD1 (6 bases). The CDR3 runs to 15 residues. V lost 1 base, J lost 6 bases, and 15 bases lay in between. Germline V gene data show CDR1 as LNHNV and CDR2 as YYDKDF (reference sequence). The CDR3 DNA reads TGTGCCACCAGCAGAGCCCCGGGGGGCATAGCTGAAGCTTTCTTT. This translates into CATSRAPGGIAEAFF.

This clone has only a few counts. The chain employs TRBV6-5 and TRBJ1-4; D gene ambiguous. The CDR3 consists of 15 residues. Trimming pared 0 bases from V and 0 bases from J, leaving 5 bases between. Germline loops: CDR1 MNHEY, CDR2 SVGAGI. CDR3 bases: TGTGCCAGCAGTTACTCAGGCGCAACTAATGAAAAACTGTTTTTT. Amino acid sequence: CASSYSGATNEKLFF.

This clone was recorded only once. This sequence joins TRBV6-5 and TRBJ2-1, with D tentatively TRBD2 (6 bases). CDR1 is MNHEY and CDR2 is SVGAGI in the germline V gene. CDR3 length: 13 amino acids. Trimming removed 8 bases from V and 4 bases from J, with 12 bases in between. CDR3 nucleotide sequence: TGTGCCAGCGGGGGGAGAGGGTACAATGAGCAGTTCTTC. It specifies CASGGRGYNEQFF.

Remarks on this clone: Germline is not matched at one junction end, which may reflect a read error. The chain joins TRBV6-5 to TRBJ2-1; the D gene could be TRBD1 or TRBD2 (6 bases each). This CDR3 is built from 12 residues. Germline-derived CDR1 and CDR2 are MNHEY and SVGAGI. The CDR3 coding sequence is TGTGCCAGCAGTTACTCGGGAATCGGGGGCATCTTC. Its protein product is CASSYSGIGGIF.

The rearrangement uses TRBV30 and TRBJ2-5; no firm D call. Looked up from germline, CDR1 is GTSNPN and CDR2 is SVGIG (reference sequence). With 2 bases removed from V and 5 bases from J, the gap between germline ends came to 6 bases. This CDR3 spans 11 amino acids. The CDR3: CAWSPQETQYF. For the CDR3, the DNA is TGTGCCTGGAGTCCGCAGGAGACCCAGTACTTC. The full variable domain, completed using reference TRBV30 and TRBJ2-5, is SQTIHQWPATLVQPVGSPLSLECTVEGTSNPNLYWYRQAAGRGLQLLFYSVGIGQISSEVPQNLSASRPQDRQFILSSKKLLLSDSGFYLCAWSPQETQYFGPGTRLLVL.

The chain joins TRBV10-3 to TRBJ1-2; 8 bases fit TRBD1. The CDR3 totals 14 residues. V lost 3 bases, J lost 7 bases, and 7 bases stayed unmatched. Germline V gene lookup returns CDR1 ENHRY and CDR2 SYGVKD. CDR3 sequence: CAISEDDRGFGYTF. The CDR3 DNA follows: TGTGCCATCAGTGAAGACGACAGGGGATTTGGCTACACCTTC.